Below are 16 T cell receptor beta chains sequenced from a single sample in a study of technical replicates of blood from a handful of donors. Data came from immunoSEQ multiplex PCR; TCRdb stores just in-frame clones and leaves some out. The sample records approximately 70,000 clones, 91% being singletons. The sequenced sample consisted of T cells isolated from PBMCs. The receptors stem from a human donor in good health. Some clones in this sample may be carry-over from other donors' samples.

The chain uses TRBV30 and TRBJ2-7, with TRBD1 matching over 8 bases. The germline gives CDR1 GTSNPN, CDR2 SVGIG (reference sequence). The CDR3 has 22 amino acids. V was clipped by 5 bases and J by 5 bases; unmatched bases: 35. CDR3 loop: CAWVVFPLERSGSGQVLHEQYF. CDR3 DNA sequence: TGTGCCTGGGTCGTATTCCCCCTAGAAAGATCGGGGTCGGGACAGGTACTCCACGAGCAGTACTTC.

This clone is a singleton in its sample. The gene calls are TRBV6-5 and TRBJ2-7; TRBD2 agrees at 9 bases. CDR3 size: 16 residues. Germline CDR1 and CDR2: MNHEY and SVGAGI. V shed 0 bases, J shed 3 bases, and the junction held 6 bases outside the gene matches. CDR3 nucleotide sequence: TGTGCCAGCAGTTACTCGACCCTAGCGGGAAGCTACGAGCAGTACTTC. Translation: CASSYSTLAGSYEQYF.

V usage is TRBV7-2 and J usage is TRBJ1-1, with 8 bases lining up with TRBD1. V lost 4 bases, J lost 4 bases, and 5 bases stayed unmatched. The CDR3 extends over 14 amino acids. Germline-derived CDR1 and CDR2 are SGHTA and FQGNSA. The CDR3 sequence: CASSSQGAATEAFF. CDR3 DNA: TGTGCCAGCAGCTCCCAGGGGGCGGCCACTGAAGCTTTCTTT.

The chain is built from TRBV5-1 and TRBJ2-3; unclear D gene. This CDR3 region has 15 residues. CDR1 is SGHRS and CDR2 is YFSETQ in the germline V gene. Trimming stripped 0 bases from V and 1 base from J, with 9 bases between. CDR3 loop: CASSLAGWGTDTQYF. DNA of the CDR3: TGCGCCAGCAGCTTGGCGGGTTGGGGCACAGATACGCAGTATTTT.

The chain links TRBV6-1 to TRBJ2-7; D remains unclear. Deletions cut 3 bases from V and 5 bases from J, with 14 bases between. The germline V gene has CDR1 MNHNS and CDR2 SASEGT. This CDR3 region has 14 residues. The CDR3 reads CASSDPNREDEQYF. Written as DNA, the CDR3 is TGTGCCAGCAGTGACCCAAACCGAGAAGACGAGCAGTACTTC.

This chain links TRBV7-2 with TRBJ1-1; TRBD1 matches 7 bases. The V segment lost 5 bases and the J segment 2 bases; nucleotides outside the gene matches: 5. Germline loops: CDR1 SGHTA, CDR2 FQGNSA. This CDR3 region has 14 residues. The CDR3 DNA reads TGTGCCAGCAGCCCCCACAGGGGTAACACTGAAGCTTTCTTT. Its translation: CASSPHRGNTEAFF.

The J gene is TRBJ2-5, the V gene TRBV2, with D uncertain. The CDR3 contains 13 residues. Germline V CDR1 and CDR2: SNHLY, FYNNEI. Trimming removed 11 bases at V and 3 bases at J, with 16 bases between. The CDR3 nucleotides are TGTGCCTTTTCCAACGAGGCTAAAGAGACCCAGTACTTC. Amino acid sequence: CAFSNEAKETQYF.

The J gene is TRBJ2-7, the V gene TRBV5-5; tentative D call: TRBD2 (6 bases). The CDR3 is 14 residues long. V gave up 0 bases and J gave up 6 bases, with 13 bases separating them. CDR1 and CDR2 (germline): SGHKS, YYEKEE (reference sequence). CDR3 sequence reads: CASSLAGGRLEQYF. DNA for the CDR3: TGTGCCAGCAGCTTGGCCGGGGGACGCCTCGAGCAGTACTTC.

The chain carries TRBV7-2 and TRBJ2-5; maybe TRBD1 (6 bases). The CDR3 runs 14 residues. The ends were cut back, 5 bases at V and 2 bases at J, with 12 bases in the middle. CDR1 is SGHTA, CDR2 FQGNSA, per germline. The CDR3 here is CASSPWTEQETQYF. CDR3 DNA: TGTGCCAGCAGCCCATGGACAGAACAAGAGACCCAGTACTTC.

This clone was seen once. The gene calls are TRBV25-1 and TRBJ2-1, with D possibly TRBD1 on 6 matching bases. The V gene's germline CDR1 is MGHDK and CDR2 SYGVNS. The V gene lost 4 bases and the J gene lost 2 bases, with 15 bases spanning the gap. The CDR3 contains 16 residues. CDR3 nucleotide sequence: TGTGCCAGCAGTGGACCATCTGAGGGGGCCTACAATGAGCAGTTCTTC. Protein sequence: CASSGPSEGAYNEQFF.

The chain recombines TRBV30 with TRBJ2-2; 13 bases map to TRBD2. The germline V gene encodes CDR1 GTSNPN and CDR2 SVGIG (reference sequence). V was pared by 1 base and J by 5 bases, with 7 bases of the junction left unmatched. The CDR3 loop spans 17 amino acids. This CDR3 reads CAWSDPGLAGWTGELFF. In DNA form, the CDR3 reads TGTGCCTGGAGTGATCCGGGACTAGCGGGGTGGACCGGGGAGCTGTTTTTT.

The genes are TRBV18 and TRBJ2-7; D possibly corresponds to TRBD2 (6 bases). Germline CDR1 is KGHSH and CDR2 is LQKENI. The CDR3 has 14 residues. The V and J ends lost 2 bases and 1 base respectively, with 9 bases between them. The CDR3 loop is CASSPSSGSYEQYF. The CDR3 nucleotides are TGTGCCAGCTCACCAAGTAGCGGTTCCTACGAGCAGTACTTC.

The chain uses TRBV4-1 and TRBJ2-1; tentative D call: TRBD1 (6 bases). In germline, CDR1 is MGHRA, CDR2 YSYEKL. V was trimmed by 0 bases and J by 9 bases, leaving 9 bases between them. This CDR3 is built from 13 residues. CDR3 nucleotides: TGCGCCAGCAGCCAAGATGCCAGGGGTGAGCAGTTCTTC. Translation: CASSQDARGEQFF.

In this sample, this clone turned up once. This chain joins TRBV30 and TRBJ2-2; the D is unclear. Germline-derived CDR1 and CDR2 are GTSNPN and SVGIG (reference sequence). This CDR3 has 14 amino acids. V was pared by 0 bases and J by 8 bases, with 13 bases between. As DNA, the CDR3 is TGTGCCTGGAGTGTCTGGAACCCGCGGGGGGAGCTGTTTTTT. This encodes CAWSVWNPRGELFF.

The J gene is TRBJ2-7, the V gene TRBV28; D not resolved. V was cut by 5 bases and J by 6 bases, with 8 bases left in between. Per the germline V gene, CDR1 is MDHEN and CDR2 is SYDVKM. This CDR3 is 11 amino acids long. This chain's CDR3 is CASSPGSEQYF. CDR3 coding DNA: TGTGCCAGCAGTCCCGGGTCCGAGCAGTACTTC.

The chain links TRBV13 to TRBJ2-3, with 10 bases lining up with TRBD2. Trimming took 5 bases from V and 5 from J; bases not matched to a gene: 7. Germline assignment: CDR1 PRHDT and CDR2 FYEKMQ (reference sequence). The CDR3 is 15 residues long. This CDR3 reads CASSALAGVVDTQYF. As DNA, the CDR3 is TGTGCCAGCAGCGCCCTAGCGGGAGTGGTAGATACGCAGTATTTT.